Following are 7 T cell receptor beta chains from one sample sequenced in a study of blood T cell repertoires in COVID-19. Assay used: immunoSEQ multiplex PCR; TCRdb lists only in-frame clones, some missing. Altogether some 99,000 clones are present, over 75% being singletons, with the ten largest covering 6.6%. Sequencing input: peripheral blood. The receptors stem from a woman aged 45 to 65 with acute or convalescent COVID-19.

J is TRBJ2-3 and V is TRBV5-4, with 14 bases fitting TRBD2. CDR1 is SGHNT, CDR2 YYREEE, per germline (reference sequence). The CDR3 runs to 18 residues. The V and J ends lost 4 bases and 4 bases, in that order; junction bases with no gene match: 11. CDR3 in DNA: TGTGCCAGCAGCCTTAGACTAGCGGGGGGGCCGTCCCCAGATACGCAGTATTTT. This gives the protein CASSLRLAGGPSPDTQYF.

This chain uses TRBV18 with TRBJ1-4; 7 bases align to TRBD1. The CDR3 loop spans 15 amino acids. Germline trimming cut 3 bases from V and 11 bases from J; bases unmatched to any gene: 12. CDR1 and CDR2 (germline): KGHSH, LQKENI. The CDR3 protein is CASSPTTDRVDKLFF. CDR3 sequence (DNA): TGTGCCAGCTCACCCACGACAGACAGGGTTGACAAACTGTTTTTT.

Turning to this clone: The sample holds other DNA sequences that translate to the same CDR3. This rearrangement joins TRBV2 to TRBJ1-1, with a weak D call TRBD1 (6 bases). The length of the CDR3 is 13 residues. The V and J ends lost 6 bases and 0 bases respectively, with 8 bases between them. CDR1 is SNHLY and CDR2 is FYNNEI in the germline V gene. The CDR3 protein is CASSGQMNTEAFF. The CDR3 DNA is TGTGCCAGCAGCGGACAGATGAACACTGAAGCTTTCTTT.

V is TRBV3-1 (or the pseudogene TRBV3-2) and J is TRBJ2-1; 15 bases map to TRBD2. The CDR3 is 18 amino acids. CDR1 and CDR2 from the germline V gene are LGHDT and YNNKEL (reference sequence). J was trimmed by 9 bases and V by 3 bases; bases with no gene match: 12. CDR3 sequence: CASSHLPGLAGGSGEQFF. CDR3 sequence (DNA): TGTGCCAGCAGCCATCTACCGGGACTAGCGGGGGGCAGCGGTGAGCAGTTCTTC.

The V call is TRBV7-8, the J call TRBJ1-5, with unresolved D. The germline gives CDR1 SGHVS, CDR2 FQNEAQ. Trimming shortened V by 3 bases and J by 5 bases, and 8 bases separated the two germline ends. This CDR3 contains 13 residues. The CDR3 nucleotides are TGTGCCAGCAGCTTCAGGATTGATCAGCCCCAGCATTTT. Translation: CASSFRIDQPQHF.

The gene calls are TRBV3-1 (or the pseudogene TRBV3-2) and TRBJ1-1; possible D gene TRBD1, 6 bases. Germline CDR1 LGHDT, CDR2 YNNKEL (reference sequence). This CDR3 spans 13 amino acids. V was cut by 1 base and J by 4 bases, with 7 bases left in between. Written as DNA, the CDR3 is TGTGCCAGCAGCCAAGGCAGGGGCACTGAAGCTTTCTTT. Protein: CASSQGRGTEAFF.

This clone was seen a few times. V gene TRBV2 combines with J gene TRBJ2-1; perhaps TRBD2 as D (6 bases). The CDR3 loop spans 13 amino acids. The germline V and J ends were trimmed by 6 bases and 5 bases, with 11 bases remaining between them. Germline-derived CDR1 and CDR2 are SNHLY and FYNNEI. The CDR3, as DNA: TGTGCCAGCAGGGGGGAGGCGCACAATGAGCAGTTCTTC. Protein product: CASRGEAHNEQFF. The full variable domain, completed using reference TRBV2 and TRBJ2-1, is EPEVTQTPSHQVTQMGQEVILRCVPISNHLYFYWYRQILGQKVEFLVSFYNNEISEKSEIFDDQFSVERPDGSNFTLKIRSTKLEDSAMYFCASRGEAHNEQFFGPGTRLTVL.